The source of this T cell receptor beta chain is a study of T-cell memory formation after mild COVID-19. Study information: Most TCR clusters belonged to a single donor.

TCR alpha and TCR beta cDNA libraries carrying sample barcodes and UMIs came from 5'RACE with constant-segment primers. Using its own MiXCR run on the 5' RACE reads, TCRdb lists one record per CDR3 protein. This sample has around 50,000 distinct CDR3 sequences; 25% to 30% occur once, and the top ten carry just under 45%. This clonotype was counted ten times or more. What it recognizes is unknown. Germline-derived CDR1 and CDR2 are LGHDT and YNNKEL (reference sequence). This CDR3 is 15 amino acids long. The V gene lost 4 bases and the J gene lost 1 base, with 13 bases spanning the gap. General observations from the study: Clones that contracted clustered mainly in CM and EM if CD4+ and in EMRA if CD8+. Cross-reactive memory seemingly joined, as some responding clones were found in pre-infection memory.

The sample comprised PBMCs or a T cell subset sorted from them (not recorded which). The sequence derives from a man aged 18 to 30 who had mild COVID-19 (a few samples of this study predate the infection). Cell type and time point are not known. This chain joins TRBV3-1 and TRBJ2-5; possibly TRBD2 for D (6 bases). CDR3 nucleotide sequence: TGTGCCAGCAGCCCAAGCGGAGGGACCCAAGAGACCCAGTACTTC. Translating gives CASSPSGGTQETQYF.